The rows below give T cell receptor beta chains drawn from one sample of a study of OX40 agonist ivuxolimab in advanced cancers. The data were produced by immunoSEQ multiplex PCR, yet TCRdb's version contains in-frame clones alone and is incomplete. The table records roughly 32,000 clones, around 82% of them present only once. The source was CD4+ or CD8+ T cells sorted from blood, collected in a trial of the OX40 agonist ivuxolimab. These receptors came from an adult with an advanced solid tumor such as melanoma, head and neck, liver or kidney cancer. Each CDR3 is given with its conserved first and last residue. Each record gives: V gene, clone size, D gene, J gene, CDR3 DNA, CDR3 protein. A D gene is named only where the DNA matches it firmly. Some rows have no size entry. The others give once, few or many, or a class for an expanded clone.

TRBV29-1	once	.	TRBJ2-2	TGCAGCGTGATACTACAGGTGAACACCGGGGAGCTGTTTTTT	CSVILQVNTGELFF
TRBV18	.	TRBD1	TRBJ1-4	TGTGCCAGCTCACCGGACAGGGGTGCAACTAATGAAAAACTGTTTTTT	CASSPDRGATNEKLFF
TRBV27	.	.	TRBJ1-2	TGTGCCAGCAGTTTATTGAAGGGGCCCTATGGCTACACCTTC	CASSLLKGPYGYTF
TRBV28	.	.	TRBJ2-7	TGTGCCAGCAGTCCCGCCGGGGAATCCTACGAGCAGTACTTC	CASSPAGESYEQYF
TRBV4-1	once	TRBD1	TRBJ1-5	TGCGCCAGCAGCTTACGAGCGACAGGGGCGGATTATAGCAATCAGCCCCAGCATTTT	CASSLRATGADYSNQPQHF
TRBV4-1	.	TRBD1	TRBJ1-2	TGCGCCAGCAGCCAACGAATAACCGACAGGGTTTATGGCTACACCTTC	CASSQRITDRVYGYTF
TRBV5-6	.	.	TRBJ2-3	TGTGCCAGCAGCTTAGTCCAAATCCCCACAGATACGCAGTATTTT	CASSLVQIPTDTQYF
TRBV11-3	.	TRBD1	TRBJ2-2	TGTGCCAGCAGCTTCGACAGGGGTCTAACCGGGGAGCTGTTTTTT	CASSFDRGLTGELFF
TRBV4-3	.	.	TRBJ2-3	TGCGCCAGCAGCCAAGCGCTAGCCTCCGCAGATACGCAGTATTTT	CASSQALASADTQYF
TRBV30	.	.	TRBJ1-5	TGTGCCTGGAGTGCACTGGGAAATCAGCCCCAGCATTTT	CAWSALGNQPQHF
TRBV11-2	.	.	TRBJ2-7	TGTGCCAGCAGCTTAGGGTCCGGTTCGGGATTCGAGCAGTACTTC	CASSLGSGSGFEQYF
TRBV27	once	TRBD1	TRBJ1-1	TGTGCCAGCGGCCCCTACAGGGGGCCGCTCGATTTGAACACTGAAGCTTTCTTT	CASGPYRGPLDLNTEAFF